Listed here are 5 T cell receptor beta chains from one sample, sequenced in a study of T-cell reconstitution after alpha-beta-depleted transplantation in children. The authors prepared the TCRbeta library with unique molecular identifiers. TCRdb used MiXCR to reprocess the PCR reads, holding one entry per CDR3 protein. The sample contains about 340,000 distinct CDR3 sequences, about 16% of which appear only once. Sample: PBMCs, mostly from graft donor cells, taken 360 days after TCRalphabeta/CD19-depleted stem cell transplant. Source of these receptors: a male patient under 10 years old who had a stem cell transplant for acute lymphoblastic leukemia, so the T cells may come from the graft donor.

This clonotype was detected many times. This chain links TRBV30 with TRBJ2-2; D uncertain. Germline lookup yields CDR1 GTSNPN and CDR2 SVGIG (reference sequence). The CDR3 consists of 15 residues. The ends were cut back, 1 base at V and 0 bases at J, with 9 bases in the middle. In DNA form, the CDR3 reads TGTGCCTGGAGTGGGTACCCCGCGAACACCGGGGAGCTGTTTTTT. Translating gives CAWSGYPANTGELFF.

The J gene is TRBJ2-1, the V gene TRBV12-3 or TRBV12-4; D perhaps matches TRBD2 (5 bases). This CDR3 comprises 16 residues. With 4 bases removed from V and 4 bases from J, the gap between germline ends came to 17 bases. CDR3 region: CASSWRSGFYYNEQFF. The CDR3 coding sequence is TGTGCCAGCAGTTGGAGGTCAGGATTCTATTACAATGAGCAGTTCTTC.

The chain joins TRBV20-1 to TRBJ1-2; TRBD1 matches at 8 bases. Trimming removed 6 bases from V and 4 bases from J; junction bases left unmatched: 7. The CDR3 length is 13 residues. From germline, CDR1 is DFQATT and CDR2 SNEGSKA (reference sequence). CDR3 residues: CSATGQGGYGYTF. In DNA, the CDR3 is TGCAGTGCCACTGGACAGGGTGGCTATGGCTACACCTTC.

The rearrangement uses TRBV4-3 and TRBJ2-3, with a tentative D call TRBD1 (6 bases). V was trimmed by 2 bases and J by 3 bases, leaving 12 bases between them. The CDR3 extends over 15 amino acids. Germline CDR1 and CDR2: LGHNA and YSLEER. In nucleotides, the CDR3 is TGCGCCAGCAGCCAATACAGGGAGTGGACAGATACGCAGTATTTT. The encoded protein is CASSQYREWTDTQYF.

This clonotype has a handful of counts. The junction does not match germline at one end; this may be a read error. The chain employs TRBV2 and TRBJ1-1; no clear D. This CDR3 region has 13 residues. Germline V gene sequence: CDR1 SNHLY, CDR2 FYNNEI. CDR3 bases: TGTGCCAGCAGCGAAGGGCGGATCACTGAAGCTTTCTTT. Translating it yields CASSEGRITEAFF.